The 21 T cell receptor beta chains listed next were all sequenced from one sample in a study of early T cells in non-severe SARS-CoV-2 infection. MiXCR, run by TCRdb on the 5' RACE reads, gives a single entry per CDR3 protein. The table includes tens of thousands of distinct CDR3 sequences, more than 8% detected once. The source was whole blood, collected at baseline. Receptor source: an adult who was a healthcare worker with PCR-confirmed SARS-CoV-2 infection or an uninfected control (not recorded which).

The gene calls are TRBV11-2 and TRBJ2-1, with 8 bases fitting TRBD2. Germline V lookup: CDR1 SGHAT, CDR2 FQNNGV. The ends lost 1 base at V and 7 bases at J; junction bases unmatched: 3. The CDR3 loop spans 14 amino acids. The CDR3 region has the DNA TGTGCCAGCAGCTTAGCCAGACTAGCGAATGAGCAGTTCTTC. Its protein is CASSLARLANEQFF.

This clonotype was seen at least ten times. The chain's CDR3 is CAWIPGGGEQFF. The CDR3 DNA is TGTGCCTGGATTCCTGGGGGCGGGGAGCAGTTCTTC. V gene TRBV30 combines with J gene TRBJ2-1; a weak D match, TRBD1 (6 bases). V lost 4 bases, J lost 10 bases, and 14 bases lay in between. Per germline, CDR1 GTSNPN and CDR2 SVGIG (reference sequence). This CDR3 has 12 amino acids. Full variable domain (rest looked up from reference TRBV30 and TRBJ2-1): SQTIHQWPATLVQPVGSPLSLECTVEGTSNPNLYWYRQAAGRGLQLLFYSVGIGQISSEVPQNLSASRPQDRQFILSSKKLLLSDSGFYLCAWIPGGGEQFFGPGTRLTVL.

CDR3 residues: CASSIDEAEQFF. The CDR3 nucleotides read TGTGCCAGTAGTATCGATGAGGCGGAGCAGTTCTTC. V and J are TRBV19 and TRBJ2-1; D ambiguous. The V end lost 3 bases, the J end lost 10 bases, and 10 bases lay between the germline ends. Germline CDR1 LNHDA, CDR2 SQIVND (reference sequence). This CDR3 has 12 residues.

This clonotype counts as medium-sized (0.01 to 0.1%). The rearrangement links TRBV25-1 to TRBJ2-7; D not resolved. CDR3 length: 12 residues. V dropped 4 bases and J dropped 1 base, with 5 bases sitting between them. Germline V gene lookup returns CDR1 MGHDK and CDR2 SYGVNS. DNA for the CDR3: TGTGCCAGCAGTGTGAATTCCTACGAGCAGTACTTC. Translated: CASSVNSYEQYF.

This rearrangement joins TRBV28 to TRBJ2-1; D is possibly TRBD1 (5 bases). Germline V CDR1 and CDR2: MDHEN, SYDVKM. V was trimmed by 6 bases and J by 15 bases, leaving 18 bases between them. The CDR3 has 12 residues. The chain's CDR3 is CASSTGPQGWFF. CDR3 sequence (DNA): TGTGCCAGCAGCACCGGGCCCCAGGGTTGGTTCTTC.

In its sample, this clonotype was seen many times. The chain is built from TRBV19 and TRBJ2-2; D gene uncertain. The CDR3 extends over 15 amino acids. Trimming cost V 6 bases and J 3 bases, with 14 bases left between them. Germline lookup yields CDR1 LNHDA and CDR2 SQIVND (reference sequence). The DNA of the CDR3 is TGTGCCAGTAGAACTGGCAGTCCGGACACCGGGGAGCTGTTTTTT. The encoded protein is CASRTGSPDTGELFF.

Here the CDR3 reads CASSPSLGLGSSDTQYF. In nucleotides, the CDR3 is TGTGCCAGCAGCCCATCCCTTGGACTAGGGTCATCAGATACGCAGTATTTT. This chain connects TRBV4-2 to TRBJ2-3; 7 bases are a match to TRBD2. The CDR3 has 17 residues. Germline values: CDR1 LGHNA, CDR2 YNFKEQ. The trim removed 4 bases at V and 4 bases at J, leaving 14 bases unmatched.

This clonotype was picked up many times. This chain links TRBV20-1 with TRBJ2-7, with D perhaps TRBD2 (6 bases). Per the germline V gene, CDR1 is DFQATT and CDR2 is SNEGSKA (reference sequence). The CDR3 consists of 11 residues. The ends were cut back, 6 bases at V and 3 bases at J, with 9 bases in the middle. This chain's CDR3 is CSAMDYYEQYF. The CDR3 DNA reads as TGCAGTGCCATGGACTACTACGAGCAGTACTTC.

The V gene is TRBV6-2 or TRBV6-3, the J gene TRBJ1-1; D is undetermined. The CDR3 runs to 16 residues. Germline values: CDR1 MNHEY, CDR2 SVGEGT. V lost 4 bases, J lost 7 bases, and 22 bases lay in between. The CDR3 protein is CASSFTGRQFGDEAFF. The CDR3 coding sequence is TGTGCCAGCAGTTTCACTGGAAGGCAGTTCGGGGATGAAGCTTTCTTT.

The V call is TRBV14, the J call TRBJ2-7; a possible D gene is TRBD1 (7 bases). The CDR3 runs to 16 residues. Trimming took 0 bases from V and 6 from J, leaving 18 bases between them. Germline V lookup: CDR1 SGHDN, CDR2 FVKESK. CDR3 sequence reads: CASSQEEGQRGVEQYF. The CDR3 DNA reads as TGTGCCAGCAGCCAAGAGGAGGGACAGCGAGGAGTCGAGCAGTACTTC.

The gene calls are TRBV20-1 and TRBJ2-5, with unresolved D. The CDR3 loop spans 13 amino acids. With 8 bases removed from V and 5 bases from J, the gap between germline ends came to 18 bases. Germline CDR1 is DFQATT and CDR2 is SNEGSKA (reference sequence). The CDR3 is CSPRLGVSETQYF. In DNA form, the CDR3 reads TGCAGTCCACGGCTCGGTGTGTCGGAGACCCAGTACTTC.

This clonotype has only a few counts. The J gene is TRBJ2-3, the V gene TRBV29-1; D may be TRBD2 (5 bases). With 7 bases removed from V and 5 bases from J, the gap between germline ends came to 13 bases. The CDR3 extends over 12 amino acids. Germline loops: CDR1 SQVTM, CDR2 ANQGSEA. CDR3 in amino acids: CSASEGKDTQYF. The CDR3, as DNA: TGCAGCGCATCAGAGGGCAAAGATACGCAGTATTTT.

The chain is built from TRBV5-6 and TRBJ1-4, with 7 bases that match TRBD1. The CDR3 contains 14 residues. Germline lookup yields CDR1 SGHDT and CDR2 YYEEEE. V lost 4 bases and J lost 8; bases outside the gene matches: 8. The CDR3 loop is CASSRRQGLEKLFF. The CDR3 DNA reads TGTGCCAGCAGCCGCCGACAGGGCTTGGAAAAACTGTTTTTT. The whole variable domain, filled in from reference TRBV5-6 and TRBJ1-4, reads DAGVTQSPTHLIKTRGQQVTLRCSPKSGHDTVSWYQQALGQGPQFIFQYYEEEERQRGNFPDRFSGHQFPNYSSELNVNALLLGDSALYLCASSRRQGLEKLFFGSGTQLSVL.

This clonotype showed up many times. The chain has TRBV20-1 and TRBJ1-2; D is unresolved. The CDR3 is made up of 13 amino acids. Per the germline V gene, CDR1 is DFQATT and CDR2 is SNEGSKA (reference sequence). V shed 5 bases and J shed 4 bases, with 14 bases lying between them. DNA for the CDR3: TGCAGTGCTCTCTCGGAGGGTCCCTATGGCTACACCTTC. It specifies CSALSEGPYGYTF.

This rearrangement joins TRBV7-3 to TRBJ2-1; D is ambiguous. Germline V gene lookup returns CDR1 SGHTA and CDR2 FQGTGA. There are 16 residues in the CDR3. The V and J ends lost 1 base and 7 bases respectively, with 17 bases between them. This CDR3 is CASSLSQLKDGNEQFF. The CDR3 DNA sequence: TGTGCCAGCAGCTTAAGCCAACTCAAAGACGGGAATGAGCAGTTCTTC.

This chain links TRBV28 with TRBJ2-1; D possibly corresponds to TRBD2 (6 bases). Germline CDR1 and CDR2: MDHEN and SYDVKM. The V and J ends lost 1 base and 6 bases respectively, with 13 bases between them. The CDR3 has 15 residues. DNA for the CDR3: TGTGCCAGCAGTTTATCGGAGGGACCTCCCAATGAGCAGTTCTTC. It is translated as CASSLSEGPPNEQFF.

This clonotype was observed a handful of times. The chain is built from TRBV7-2 and TRBJ1-5, with unresolved D. Trimming shortened V by 2 bases and J by 0 bases, and 2 bases separated the two germline ends. The length of the CDR3 is 13 residues. The germline gives CDR1 SGHTA, CDR2 FQGNSA. The CDR3 loop reads CASSLRSNQPQHF. CDR3 coding DNA: TGTGCCAGCAGCTTACGTAGCAATCAGCCCCAGCATTTT.

This clonotype occurred a few times. The CDR3 loop reads CASSYSAGPGTDTQYF. CDR3 DNA: TGTGCCAGCAGTTATTCAGCTGGCCCCGGCACAGATACGCAGTATTTT. The V gene is TRBV6-6, the J gene TRBJ2-3; D is uncertain. Germline V gene lookup returns CDR1 MNHNY and CDR2 SVGAGI (reference sequence). V was trimmed by 3 bases and J by 1 base, leaving 14 bases between them. The CDR3 totals 16 residues.

This clonotype appeared many times. V is TRBV12-3 or TRBV12-4 and J is TRBJ2-5; 13 nucleotides agree with TRBD2. The CDR3 length is 13 residues. The J segment lost 9 bases and the V segment lost 5 bases, leaving 3 bases of the junction unmatched. This chain's CDR3 is CASSPGTSGAQYF. CDR3 DNA sequence: TGTGCCAGCAGTCCCGGGACTAGCGGGGCCCAGTACTTC.

At least ten counts were recorded for this clonotype. The chain links TRBV6-1 to TRBJ1-2; D not certain. V lost 7 bases to trimming and J lost 4 bases, with 16 bases between them. The germline V gene has CDR1 MNHNS and CDR2 SASEGT. The CDR3 contains 14 residues. CDR3 sequence (DNA): TGTGCCAGCACCGAGGTCCCCAGAACCTATGGCTACACCTTC. Encoded protein: CASTEVPRTYGYTF.

This clonotype was detected ten times or more. V gene TRBV7-2 combines with J gene TRBJ2-2; D is unclear. Germline V gives CDR1 SGHTA, CDR2 FQGNSA. This CDR3 spans 13 amino acids. The ends were cut back, 2 bases at V and 2 bases at J, with 3 bases in the middle. CDR3 in amino acids: CASSLYNTGELFF. CDR3 nucleotides: TGTGCCAGCAGCTTATATAACACCGGGGAGCTGTTTTTT.